The 3 T cell receptor beta chains reported below all come from one sample, sequenced in a study of CD8+ T cells in alopecia areata. A sort of pooled cutaneous lymph node cells used CD4, CD8alpha, NKG2D, NKG2ACE and other stains. Investigators isolated RNA and reverse transcribed it into cDNA to act as the sequencing template. Assay: immunoSEQ multiplex PCR; the TCRdb copy retains only in-frame clones and omits some. The sample presents about 270,000 clones, none singletons. The sample consisted of CD4+ T cells sorted from a lymph node. Every receptor here comes from a C3H/HeJ mouse with alopecia areata. For this mouse line, the MHC haplotype is H2-k.

In the case of this clone: Gene names denote mouse genes. Read coverage stops 4 residues before the CDR3 terminus; the germline J gene supplies the remainder. V gene TRBV19 combines with J gene TRBJ2-7; 7 nucleotides line up with TRBD1. The V gene's germline CDR1 is FNHDT and CDR2 SITEND (reference sequence). This CDR3 spans 13 amino acids. The CDR3 loop is CASTDRAQYEQYF. Incomplete CDR3 DNA: TGTGCCAGCACCGACAGGGCTCAGTAT.

As for this clone: All gene names here are mouse names. The sequenced fragment ends 4 residues before the CDR3 boundary, so the rest is inferred from the germline J gene. The V call is TRBV13-1, the J call TRBJ2-1; D perhaps matches TRBD1 (6 bases). From germline, CDR1 is NSHNY and CDR2 SYGAGN. V was pared by 3 bases and J by 1 base, with 11 bases between. The CDR3 is 15 amino acids. CDR3 loop: CASSGNRVNYAEQFF. The sequenced CDR3 bases are TGTGCCAGCAGTGGGAACAGGGTAAACTATGCT.

This clone occurred a few times. Gene names and germline match the mouse. The read ends 4 residues early relative to the CDR3; the germline J gene fills the gap. This chain uses TRBV14 with TRBJ2-1; a possible D gene is TRBD1 (6 bases). In germline, CDR1 is SGHDT, CDR2 FRDEAV. The V end was cut by 5 bases, the J end by 1 base, with 13 bases between. This CDR3 spans 15 amino acids. The CDR3 spells CASSPAGTNYAEQFF. The part of the CDR3 DNA that was read is TGTGCCAGCAGCCCCGCCGGGACAAACTATGCT.